This T cell receptor beta chain was sequenced for a study of T cells after yellow fever vaccination. Germline CDR1 ENHRY, CDR2 SYGVKD. CDR3 length equals 15 residues. Trimming cost V 3 bases and J 2 bases, with 14 bases left between them. On this clonotype itself: Its antigen remains unknown.

Study-level points and caveats: Although the secondary response was weaker, it peaked faster, at day 5 versus 15.

UMIs were added to TCR cDNA along with a universal primer site when it was made by 5'RACE template switching. In TCRdb, the 5' RACE reads were re-called with MiXCR into one record per CDR3 protein. The sample records about 320,000 distinct CDR3 sequences, around 4.5% being singletons. V and J are TRBV10-3 and TRBJ2-7; maybe TRBD1 (6 bases). Source: PBMCs, taken 15 days after the yellow fever booster vaccination. The TCR was taken from a man aged 18 to 30 who received the YFV17D yellow fever vaccine. DNA of the CDR3: TGTGCCATCAGTGATCAGGGGCACATAGCCTACGAGCAGTACTTC. Residues: CAISDQGHIAYEQYF.